This entry lists 19 T cell receptor beta chains sequenced from one sample in a study of blood T cell repertoires in COVID-19. Data came from immunoSEQ multiplex PCR; TCRdb stores just in-frame clones and leaves some out. The sample holds about 220,000 clones, less than 85% seen once. The sequenced material came from peripheral blood. Source of these receptors: an elderly woman with acute or convalescent COVID-19.

The chain has TRBV7-3 and TRBJ2-2; the D gene is possibly TRBD1 (6 bases). V was pared by 4 bases and J by 0 bases, with 12 bases between. Looked up from germline, CDR1 is SGHTA and CDR2 is FQGTGA. This CDR3 has 16 residues. The DNA for the CDR3 is TGTGCCAGCAGCTCAGGACAGCTCGCGAACACCGGGGAGCTGTTTTTT. Translating it yields CASSSGQLANTGELFF. Drawing the rest from reference TRBV7-3 and TRBJ2-2, the complete variable domain is GAGVSQTPSNKVTEKGKYVELRCDPISGHTALYWYRQSLGQGPEFLIYFQGTGAADDSGLPNDRFFAVRPEGSVSTLKIQRTERGDSAVYLCASSSGQLANTGELFFGEGSRLTVL.

This chain joins TRBV24-1 and TRBJ2-1; 8 positions match TRBD2. Germline lookup yields CDR1 KGHDR and CDR2 SFDVKD. The junction had 7 bases not matched to a gene; V was cut back by 6 bases and J by 7 bases. The length of the CDR3 is 14 residues. This CDR3 reads CATSSSGGENEQFF. CDR3 in DNA: TGTGCCACCAGTTCATCGGGGGGGGAGAATGAGCAGTTCTTC.

This clone was detected a few times. The chain couples TRBV7-8 to TRBJ1-6; D is unresolved. Trimming left V 1 base short and J 5 bases short, with 12 bases between. Germline CDR1 SGHVS, CDR2 FQNEAQ. CDR3 size: 16 residues. CDR3 in amino acids: CASSLVVGDNNSPLHF. In DNA form, the CDR3 reads TGTGCCAGCAGCTTAGTAGTCGGGGATAATAATTCACCCCTCCACTTT.

The chain recombines TRBV10-3 with TRBJ1-1, with TRBD1 as a possible D gene (5 bases). There are 17 residues in the CDR3. The germline gives CDR1 ENHRY, CDR2 SYGVKD. V was clipped by 0 bases and J by 0 bases, with 14 bases between them. CDR3 residues: CAISESGAGTLNTEAFF. The CDR3 DNA follows: TGTGCCATCAGTGAGTCTGGGGCCGGAACTCTGAACACTGAAGCTTTCTTT.

The chain is built from TRBV3-1 (or the pseudogene TRBV3-2) and TRBJ1-1; D is possibly TRBD1 (6 bases). V gave up 7 bases and J gave up 1 base, with 16 bases separating them. In germline, CDR1 is LGHDT, CDR2 YNNKEL (reference sequence). This CDR3 contains 15 residues. CDR3 protein: CASNLLSQGNTEAFF. CDR3 nucleotides: TGTGCCAGCAACCTGTTATCACAGGGGAACACTGAAGCTTTCTTT.

The rearrangement uses TRBV6-1 and TRBJ2-7, with a tentative D call TRBD2 (5 bases). V shed 1 base and J shed 6 bases, with 28 bases lying between them. This CDR3 is 19 amino acids long. CDR1 and CDR2 from the germline V gene are MNHNS and SASEGT. The CDR3 sequence: CASSEVVAWNRGRGGEQYF. CDR3 DNA: TGTGCCAGCAGTGAAGTTGTGGCCTGGAACAGAGGTCGAGGAGGCGAGCAGTACTTC.

This chain joins TRBV6-5 and TRBJ2-3, with 11 bases aligning to TRBD2. Germline trimming cut 6 bases from V and 6 bases from J; bases unmatched to any gene: 8. This CDR3 is built from 15 residues. The germline V gene encodes CDR1 MNHEY and CDR2 SVGAGI. For the CDR3, the DNA is TGTGCCAGCAGGACCTTAGCGGGGGGGGGTGATACGCAGTATTTT. It encodes CASRTLAGGGDTQYF.

This clone was counted once. This chain uses TRBV5-8 with TRBJ1-6; 10 bases are shared with TRBD1. The ends lost 4 bases at V and 5 bases at J; junction bases unmatched: 9. Per the germline V gene, CDR1 is SGHTS and CDR2 is YDEGEE. The CDR3 has 17 residues. The CDR3 region has the DNA TGTGCCAGCAGCCTCGGTGGGGGGACAGGGGATAATTCACCCCTCCACTTT. This translates into CASSLGGGTGDNSPLHF.

The chain joins TRBV6-1 to TRBJ1-2; D is uncertain. The CDR3 has 14 amino acids. Germline CDR1 MNHNS, CDR2 SASEGT. Between the trimmed V and J ends, which lost 0 bases and 3 bases, there was a span of 8 bases. The DNA of the CDR3 is TGTGCCAGCAGTGAAGCAGAGGTATACTATGGCTACACCTTC. Translation: CASSEAEVYYGYTF.

CDR3 residues: CASSGSGGSPSSSYNEQFF. In DNA form, the CDR3 reads TGTGCCAGCAGCGGAAGCGGGGGGTCACCTTCTAGCTCCTACAATGAGCAGTTCTTC. V gene TRBV9 combines with J gene TRBJ2-1; the match to TRBD2 covers 9 bases. Looked up from germline, CDR1 is SGDLS and CDR2 is YYNGEE. Unmatched junction bases numbered 13, after V lost 3 bases and J lost 0 bases. This CDR3 spans 19 amino acids.

The chain joins TRBV28 to TRBJ2-7; 7 nucleotides line up with TRBD1. CDR1 is MDHEN and CDR2 is SYDVKM in the germline V gene. This CDR3 region has 14 residues. The V and J ends lost 1 base and 6 bases, in that order; junction bases with no gene match: 6. The chain's CDR3 is CASSLYTGESEQYF. The CDR3 DNA reads TGTGCCAGCAGTTTATACACAGGGGAGTCCGAGCAGTACTTC.

The V gene is TRBV12-3 or TRBV12-4, the J gene TRBJ1-2; D call uncertain. Trimming took off 4 bases at V and 4 bases at J, with 10 bases between the two ends. The CDR3 is 13 residues long. DNA of the CDR3: TGTGCCAGCAGTTCCCCGGGGTCCTATGGCTACACCTTC. This translates into CASSSPGSYGYTF.

CDR3 in DNA: TGTGCCAGCAGCGTGCAGGGGGCGACTGAAGCTTTCTTT. It translates to CASSVQGATEAFF. This rearrangement joins TRBV9 to TRBJ1-1, with 8 bases lining up with TRBD1. CDR3 length equals 13 residues. The V segment lost 2 bases and the J segment 5 bases; nucleotides outside the gene matches: 2. The germline gives CDR1 SGDLS, CDR2 YYNGEE.

The CDR3 region has the DNA TGTGCCAGCTCCCTCACCGGGCCTCAGAGGGCTGGGGCCAACGTCCTGACTTTC. Protein: CASSLTGPQRAGANVLTF. The rearrangement joins TRBV18 to TRBJ2-6; D is possibly TRBD2 (5 bases). Germline loops: CDR1 KGHSH, CDR2 LQKENI. This CDR3 spans 18 amino acids. The ends were cut back, 6 bases at V and 2 bases at J, with 20 bases in the middle.

This clone was seen a single time. The chain uses TRBV2 and TRBJ2-5, with 7 bases lining up with TRBD1. Trimming cost V 5 bases and J 5 bases; bases outside gene matches: 5. There are 13 residues in the CDR3. Per germline, CDR1 SNHLY and CDR2 FYNNEI. This CDR3 reads CASSRDSWETQYF. DNA of the CDR3: TGTGCCAGCAGTCGGGACAGTTGGGAGACCCAGTACTTC.

This chain uses TRBV7-9 with TRBJ1-1; D remains ambiguous. Germline V lookup: CDR1 SEHNR, CDR2 FQNEAQ (reference sequence). This CDR3 spans 13 amino acids. Trimming removed 5 bases at V and 1 base at J, with 8 bases between. CDR3 residues: CASSTNWNTEAFF. The CDR3 nucleotides are TGTGCCAGCAGCACGAACTGGAACACTGAAGCTTTCTTT.

The J gene is TRBJ1-5, the V gene TRBV19; 9 bases map to TRBD1. The CDR3 is 13 amino acids. From germline, CDR1 is LNHDA and CDR2 SQIVND (reference sequence). The J segment lost 5 bases and the V segment lost 5 bases, leaving 1 base of the junction unmatched. CDR3 in amino acids: CASSRDRDQPQHF. The CDR3 DNA reads TGTGCCAGTAGTCGGGACAGGGATCAGCCCCAGCATTTT.

The chain couples TRBV12-3 or TRBV12-4 to TRBJ1-1; D ambiguous. The length of the CDR3 is 13 residues. V was clipped by 2 bases and J by 3 bases, with 7 bases between them. Written as DNA, the CDR3 is TGTGCCAGCAGTTTACTCGGGGACACTGAAGCTTTCTTT. This encodes CASSLLGDTEAFF.

The chain is built from TRBV6-1 and TRBJ1-1; D is unclear. V shed 2 bases and J shed 2 bases, with 12 bases lying between them. This CDR3 contains 15 residues. Germline-derived CDR1 and CDR2 are MNHNS and SASEGT. This CDR3 is CASSEFLNSNTEAFF. The CDR3 nucleotides read TGTGCCAGCAGTGAATTCTTGAACAGTAACACTGAAGCTTTCTTT.